A single sample gave rise to the 10 T cell receptor beta chains below, sequenced in a study of cytomegalovirus exposure and HLA in healthy donors. The PCR ran on 60 Vbeta and 13 Jbeta primers. Generated by immunoSEQ multiplex PCR, the TCRdb table keeps only in-frame clones and is missing some. Of 95,000 to 130,000 clones listed, around 81% are singletons. Sample: PBMCs. Every receptor here comes from a woman aged 30 to 39 in good health and CMV-seronegative.

This chain links TRBV5-1 with TRBJ2-5, with 7 bases that match TRBD2. The CDR3 is made up of 17 amino acids. Germline V gene lookup returns CDR1 SGHRS and CDR2 YFSETQ. V dropped 3 bases and J dropped 5; count of bases not matched to a gene: 16. CDR3 amino acids: CASSSGRGGGSGETQYF. The DNA for the CDR3 is TGCGCCAGCAGCTCCGGAAGGGGTGGCGGGAGTGGGGAGACCCAGTACTTC.

The chain carries TRBV29-1 and TRBJ2-3, with 12 nucleotides matching TRBD2. This CDR3 comprises 14 residues. Germline CDR1 is SQVTM and CDR2 is ANQGSEA. The trim removed 6 bases at V and 1 base at J, leaving 2 bases unmatched. The CDR3 loop reads CSVRTSGGTDTQYF. The CDR3, as DNA: TGCAGCGTCCGGACTAGCGGGGGCACAGATACGCAGTATTTT.

The chain is built from TRBV5-1 and TRBJ2-7; 7 positions match TRBD1. The CDR3 length is 15 residues. The ends lost 4 bases at V and 6 bases at J; junction bases unmatched: 13. The germline CDR1 and CDR2 sequences are SGHRS and YFSETQ. The CDR3 bases are TGCGCCAGCAGCCCCCAGGGTGAGGGGGCAAGCGAGCAGTACTTC. It translates to CASSPQGEGASEQYF. Full variable domain (missing parts from reference TRBV5-1 and TRBJ2-7): KAGVTQTPRYLIKTRGQQVTLSCSPISGHRSVSWYQQTPGQGLQFLFEYFSETQRNKGNFPGRFSGRQFSNSRSEMNVSTLELGDSALYLCASSPQGEGASEQYFGPGTRLTVT.

This chain links TRBV5-1 with TRBJ2-5; TRBD2 might be the D (5 bases). CDR3 length equals 16 residues. The germline V gene has CDR1 SGHRS and CDR2 YFSETQ. The V end lost 4 bases, the J end lost 5 bases, and 21 bases lay between the germline ends. The CDR3 DNA is TGCGCCAGCAGCCCGTATACTAGACTCCTCATGGAGACCCAGTACTTC. Residues: CASSPYTRLLMETQYF.

DNA for the CDR3: TGTGCCAGCAGCTTAGCGGAACTTCTAACTAACTACGAGCAGTACTTC. Amino acids: CASSLAELLTNYEQYF. This chain connects TRBV7-2 to TRBJ2-7, with unresolved D. CDR1 is SGHTA, CDR2 FQGNSA, per germline. V was pared by 0 bases and J by 3 bases, with 15 bases between. The CDR3 spans 16 residues.

There are a few counts of this clone. In DNA, the CDR3 is TGTGCCAGCAGCCAAGTAGGCGGGAGGGCCTCAGATACGCAGTATTTT. Its protein is CASSQVGGRASDTQYF. The chain employs TRBV14 and TRBJ2-3; 9 bases are a match to TRBD2. The CDR3 covers 16 residues. Germline V CDR1 and CDR2: SGHDN, FVKESK. V trimming: 1 base; J trimming: 4 bases; junction bases outside the gene matches: 6. Combining the CDR3 with reference TRBV14 and TRBJ2-3 gives the whole variable domain EAGVTQFPSHSVIEKGQTVTLRCDPISGHDNLYWYRRVMGKEIKFLLHFVKESKQDESGMPNNRFLAERTGGTYSTLKVQPAELEDSGVYFCASSQVGGRASDTQYFGPGTRLTVL.

The rearrangement uses TRBV5-1 and TRBJ2-2, with TRBD1 matching 7 bases. The germline V gene has CDR1 SGHRS and CDR2 YFSETQ. The junction had 5 bases not matched to a gene; V was cut back by 0 bases and J by 3 bases. The CDR3 consists of 16 residues. CDR3 in amino acids: CASSLDRGWDTGELFF. In nucleotides, the CDR3 is TGCGCCAGCAGCTTGGACAGGGGTTGGGACACCGGGGAGCTGTTTTTT.

This clone turned up a few times. The chain carries TRBV2 and TRBJ2-3; the D gene is possibly TRBD2 (5 bases). There are 15 residues in the CDR3. Germline V lookup: CDR1 SNHLY, CDR2 FYNNEI. V lost 6 bases and J lost 0, with 13 bases in between. This chain's CDR3 is CASRLQTTSTDTQYF. CDR3 coding DNA: TGTGCCAGCAGACTACAGACTACTAGCACAGATACGCAGTATTTT.

The V call is TRBV18, the J call TRBJ1-1; TRBD1 might be the D (5 bases). This CDR3 has 16 residues. CDR1 is KGHSH and CDR2 is LQKENI in the germline V gene. Trimming took off 4 bases at V and 0 bases at J, with 15 bases between the two ends. CDR3 coding DNA: TGTGCCAGCTCACTAAACGGGGGGGGGTTGAACACTGAAGCTTTCTTT. Translation gives CASSLNGGGLNTEAFF.

The chain uses TRBV4-1 and TRBJ2-7; 8 bases map to TRBD2. Germline V CDR1 and CDR2: MGHRA, YSYEKL. The CDR3 contains 17 residues. Trimming at V came to 3 bases and at J to 4 bases, leaving 14 bases not matched to a gene. The DNA for the CDR3 is TGCGCCAGCAGCCAGGAAACGATGGAGACTAGCGCTTACGAGCAGTACTTC. Its translation is CASSQETMETSAYEQYF.